Listed below are T cell receptor beta chains from one sample, sequenced in a study of blood T cells in healthy people across ages. One entry per CDR3 protein results from TCRdb running MiXCR on the 5' RACE reads. Of about 1.1 million distinct CDR3 sequences listed, under 40% are singletons. The sequencing input was blood. The receptor set was obtained from a man aged 18 to 29 in good health. Both conserved end residues are part of each CDR3. Fields, in order: CDR3 protein, CDR3 DNA, J gene, V gene, clone size, D gene. D genes are given only for firm matches. Clone size, where shown, is once, few, many, or a class for clones that have expanded.

CDR3 protein: CATSNRRDQPQHF
CDR3 DNA: TGTGCCACCAGTAACCGGAGGGATCAGCCCCAGCATTTT
J gene: TRBJ1-5
V gene: TRBV15
clone size: NA
D gene: NA

CDR3 protein: CASSAPSAEAFF
CDR3 DNA: TGTGCCAGTAGCGCTCCAAGTGCAGAAGCTTTCTTT
J gene: TRBJ1-1
V gene: TRBV19
clone size: NA
D gene: NA

CDR3 protein: CASSSTNPHLGTGDMNTEAFF
CDR3 DNA: TGTGCCAGCAGCTCCACCAACCCTCACCTGGGGACAGGGGACATGAACACTGAAGCTTTCTTT
J gene: TRBJ1-1
V gene: TRBV11-1
clone size: NA
D gene: TRBD1

CDR3 protein: CASSDTGLDEKLFF
CDR3 DNA: TGCGCCAGCAGCGACACAGGCCTGGATGAAAAACTGTTTTTT
J gene: TRBJ1-4
V gene: TRBV5-1
clone size: few
D gene: NA

CDR3 protein: CASSQDPGGGTNEKLFF
CDR3 DNA: TGTGCCAGCAGCCAAGATCCAGGGGGGGGTACTAATGAAAAACTGTTTTTT
J gene: TRBJ1-4
V gene: TRBV4-2
clone size: NA
D gene: TRBD1

CDR3 protein: CASSPGTRSTDTQYF
CDR3 DNA: TGTGCCAGCTCACCAGGGACACGTAGCACAGATACGCAGTATTTT
J gene: TRBJ2-3
V gene: TRBV18
clone size: few
D gene: NA

CDR3 protein: CASSLPGQRWYF
CDR3 DNA: TGTGCCAGCAGTTTACCCGGACAAAGGTGGTATTTT
J gene: TRBJ2-3
V gene: TRBV28
clone size: few
D gene: NA

CDR3 protein: CASSYGGDRRNQPQHF
CDR3 DNA: TGTGCCAGCAGCTATGGGGGGGACAGACGCAATCAGCCCCAGCATTTT
J gene: TRBJ1-5
V gene: TRBV7-2
clone size: few
D gene: TRBD1

CDR3 protein: CSAIEMWNEQFF
CDR3 DNA: TGCAGTGCTATAGAGATGTGGAATGAGCAGTTCTTC
J gene: TRBJ2-1
V gene: TRBV20-1
clone size: NA
D gene: NA

CDR3 protein: CASNLERASSYNSPLHF
CDR3 DNA: TGTGCCAGCAACTTAGAGCGGGCTAGCTCCTATAATTCACCCCTCCACTTT
J gene: TRBJ1-6
V gene: TRBV7-2
clone size: once
D gene: NA

CDR3 protein: CAISDPGTGGGHSNQPQHF
CDR3 DNA: TGTGCCATCAGTGATCCCGGGACAGGGGGCGGTCATAGCAATCAGCCCCAGCATTTT
J gene: TRBJ1-5
V gene: TRBV10-3
clone size: few
D gene: TRBD1

CDR3 protein: CASSLGHLGAEAFF
CDR3 DNA: TGTGCCAGCAGTTTAGGGCACCTGGGCGCTGAAGCTTTCTTT
J gene: TRBJ1-1
V gene: TRBV12-3/TRBV12-4
clone size: many
D gene: NA

CDR3 protein: CASSEGQGSYEQYF
CDR3 DNA: TGCGCCAGCAGCGAGGGACAGGGCTCCTACGAGCAGTACTTC
J gene: TRBJ2-7
V gene: TRBV4-3
clone size: many
D gene: TRBD1

CDR3 protein: CASSPKAGAADTQYF
CDR3 DNA: TGTGCCAGCAGCCCGAAAGCGGGGGCCGCAGATACGCAGTATTTT
J gene: TRBJ2-3
V gene: TRBV7-6
clone size: NA
D gene: TRBD2

CDR3 protein: CASSERGSTETQYF
CDR3 DNA: TGTGCCAGCAGTGAACGAGGCTCCACTGAGACCCAGTACTTC
J gene: TRBJ2-5
V gene: TRBV6-1
clone size: few
D gene: NA

CDR3 protein: CATSDTAQSTDTQYF
CDR3 DNA: TGTGCCACCAGTGATACGGCCCAAAGCACAGATACGCAGTATTTT
J gene: TRBJ2-3
V gene: TRBV24-1
clone size: NA
D gene: NA

CDR3 protein: CASSQRVINTEAFF
CDR3 DNA: TGTGCCAGCAGTCAGAGGGTAATAAACACTGAAGCTTTCTTT
J gene: TRBJ1-1
V gene: TRBV12-3/TRBV12-4
clone size: NA
D gene: NA

CDR3 protein: CAGSLGYRSNQPQHF
CDR3 DNA: TGTGCCGGCAGTCTGGGGTACAGGAGCAATCAGCCCCAGCATTTT
J gene: TRBJ1-5
V gene: TRBV5-6
clone size: NA
D gene: NA

CDR3 protein: CASGGKYNEQFF
CDR3 DNA: TGTGCCAGCGGGGGAAAATACAATGAGCAGTTCTTC
J gene: TRBJ2-1
V gene: TRBV6-6
clone size: few
D gene: NA

CDR3 protein: CASSYVEGALAKNIQYF
CDR3 DNA: TGTGCCAGCAGCTACGTTGAGGGGGCACTAGCCAAAAACATTCAGTACTTC
J gene: TRBJ2-4
V gene: TRBV6-2/TRBV6-3
clone size: NA
D gene: TRBD1

CDR3 protein: CASSLAPGNTIYF
CDR3 DNA: TGCGCCAGCAGCTTGGCCCCGGGAAACACCATATATTTT
J gene: TRBJ1-3
V gene: TRBV5-1
clone size: NA
D gene: NA

CDR3 protein: CASSSSYGNTIYF
CDR3 DNA: TGTGCCAGCAGCTCCTCCTATGGAAACACCATATATTTT
J gene: TRBJ1-3
V gene: TRBV7-2
clone size: NA
D gene: NA

CDR3 protein: CASSLGGATEAFF
CDR3 DNA: TGTGCCAGCAGCTTAGGGGGGGCCACTGAAGCTTTCTTT
J gene: TRBJ1-1
V gene: TRBV27
clone size: many
D gene: NA

CDR3 protein: CASKPQGAGTGELFF
CDR3 DNA: TGTGCCAGCAAGCCCCAGGGGGCCGGGACCGGGGAGCTGTTTTTT
J gene: TRBJ2-2
V gene: TRBV2
clone size: NA
D gene: TRBD1

CDR3 protein: CASSFFGQGGPDTQYF
CDR3 DNA: TGTGCCAGCAGTTTCTTCGGACAGGGAGGCCCAGATACGCAGTATTTT
J gene: TRBJ2-3
V gene: TRBV28
clone size: few
D gene: TRBD1

CDR3 protein: CASSELGSYQGQPQHF
CDR3 DNA: TGTGCCAGCAGTGAACTAGGGTCCTACCAGGGCCAGCCCCAGCATTTT
J gene: TRBJ1-5
V gene: TRBV2
clone size: NA
D gene: NA

CDR3 protein: CASSMGIGAFF
CDR3 DNA: TGTGCCAGTAGTATGGGTATTGGAGCTTTCTTT
J gene: TRBJ1-1
V gene: TRBV19
clone size: NA
D gene: NA

CDR3 protein: CASSGRTSRDEQFF
CDR3 DNA: TGTGCCAGCAGCGGAAGGACTAGTCGCGATGAGCAGTTCTTC
J gene: TRBJ2-1
V gene: TRBV9
clone size: many
D gene: TRBD2

CDR3 protein: CASSPRWGSTDTQYF
CDR3 DNA: TGCGCCAGCAGCCCCCGGTGGGGAAGCACAGATACGCAGTATTTT
J gene: TRBJ2-3
V gene: TRBV5-1
clone size: NA
D gene: NA

CDR3 protein: CSARDLLDSSGANVLTF
CDR3 DNA: TGCAGTGCTAGAGATCTCCTCGACTCCTCTGGGGCCAACGTCCTGACTTTC
J gene: TRBJ2-6
V gene: TRBV20-1
clone size: NA
D gene: NA

CDR3 protein: CSAAGGQVVPDTQYF
CDR3 DNA: TGCAGTGCTGCCGGCGGACAGGTTGTCCCAGATACGCAGTATTTT
J gene: TRBJ2-3
V gene: TRBV20-1
clone size: few
D gene: TRBD1

CDR3 protein: CASSYSSGPQETQYF
CDR3 DNA: TGTGCCAGCAGTTACTCCTCAGGCCCCCAAGAGACCCAGTACTTC
J gene: TRBJ2-5
V gene: TRBV6-6
clone size: many
D gene: NA

CDR3 protein: CASSPYRQGRGSPLHF
CDR3 DNA: TGTGCCAGCAGCCCCTACCGACAGGGCAGAGGTTCACCCCTCCACTTT
J gene: TRBJ1-6
V gene: TRBV12-3/TRBV12-4
clone size: NA
D gene: TRBD1

CDR3 protein: CASSYSPGGAGTQYF
CDR3 DNA: TGTGCCAGCAGCTATTCCCCCGGGGGTGCGGGTACGCAGTATTTT
J gene: TRBJ2-3
V gene: TRBV13
clone size: NA
D gene: NA

CDR3 protein: CASTERTMNTEAFF
CDR3 DNA: TGTGCCAGCACTGAACGAACCATGAACACTGAAGCTTTCTTT
J gene: TRBJ1-1
V gene: TRBV6-5
clone size: NA
D gene: NA

CDR3 protein: CASSPKRGGVRNAKNIQYF
CDR3 DNA: TGTGCCAGCAGCCCTAAGAGGGGTGGGGTAAGAAACGCCAAAAACATTCAGTACTTC
J gene: TRBJ2-4
V gene: TRBV7-9
clone size: NA
D gene: NA

CDR3 protein: CASSFNYNSPLHF
CDR3 DNA: TGTGCCAGCAGCTTCAACTATAATTCACCCCTCCACTTT
J gene: TRBJ1-6
V gene: TRBV11-1
clone size: NA
D gene: NA

CDR3 protein: CASSPAGQPGYTF
CDR3 DNA: TGTGCCAGCAGCCCTGCGGGTCAGCCCGGCTACACCTTC
J gene: TRBJ1-2
V gene: TRBV7-9
clone size: NA
D gene: NA